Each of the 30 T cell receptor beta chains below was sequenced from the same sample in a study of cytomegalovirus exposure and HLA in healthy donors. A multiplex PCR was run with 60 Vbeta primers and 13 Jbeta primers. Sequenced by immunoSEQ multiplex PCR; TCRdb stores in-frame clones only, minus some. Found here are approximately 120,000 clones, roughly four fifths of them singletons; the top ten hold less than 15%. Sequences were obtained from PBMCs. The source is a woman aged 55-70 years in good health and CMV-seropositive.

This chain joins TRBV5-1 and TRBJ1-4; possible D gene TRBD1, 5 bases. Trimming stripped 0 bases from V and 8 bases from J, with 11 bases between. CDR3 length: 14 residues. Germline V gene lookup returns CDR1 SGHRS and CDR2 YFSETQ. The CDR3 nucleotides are TGCGCCAGCAGCTTGGGGCAGGGAGGAGAAAAACTGTTTTTT. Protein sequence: CASSLGQGGEKLFF.

This CDR3 reads CASRLSGRETQYF. The DNA of the CDR3 is TGTGCCAGCAGATTAAGCGGAAGGGAGACCCAGTACTTC. The V gene is TRBV28, the J gene TRBJ2-5; D perhaps matches TRBD2 (5 bases). This CDR3 region has 13 residues. The germline V gene encodes CDR1 MDHEN and CDR2 SYDVKM. The V end lost 6 bases, the J end lost 5 bases, and 13 bases lay between the germline ends.

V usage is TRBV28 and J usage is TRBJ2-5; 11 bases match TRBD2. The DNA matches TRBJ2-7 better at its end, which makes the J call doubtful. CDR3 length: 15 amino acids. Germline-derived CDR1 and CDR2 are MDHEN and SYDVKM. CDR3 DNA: TGTGCCAGCAGTTCTACTAGCGGGAGTCATAACGAGCAGTACTTC. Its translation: CASSSTSGSHNEQYF.

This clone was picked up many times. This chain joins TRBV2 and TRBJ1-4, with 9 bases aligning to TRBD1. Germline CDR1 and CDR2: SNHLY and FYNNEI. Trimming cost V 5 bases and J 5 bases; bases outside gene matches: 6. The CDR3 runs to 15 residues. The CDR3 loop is CASSLDGTGNEKLFF. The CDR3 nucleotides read TGTGCCAGCAGTCTGGACGGGACAGGGAATGAAAAACTGTTTTTT.

The CDR3 bases are TGTGCCAGCAGCTCCTTCCGGACTCCCATGGGGAATGAGCAGTTCTTC. It is translated as CASSSFRTPMGNEQFF. The chain uses TRBV7-9 and TRBJ2-1; D is possibly TRBD2 (5 bases). Germline CDR1 SEHNR, CDR2 FQNEAQ (reference sequence). Deletions cut 4 bases from V and 7 bases from J, with 20 bases between. The length of the CDR3 is 16 residues.

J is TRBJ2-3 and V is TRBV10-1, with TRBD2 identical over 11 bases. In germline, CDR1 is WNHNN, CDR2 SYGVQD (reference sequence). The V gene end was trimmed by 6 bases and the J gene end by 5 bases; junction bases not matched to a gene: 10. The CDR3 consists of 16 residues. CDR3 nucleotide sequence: TGCGCCAGCAGGCCTCCTAGCGGGAGGCAGGGAGATACGCAGTATTTT. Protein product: CASRPPSGRQGDTQYF.

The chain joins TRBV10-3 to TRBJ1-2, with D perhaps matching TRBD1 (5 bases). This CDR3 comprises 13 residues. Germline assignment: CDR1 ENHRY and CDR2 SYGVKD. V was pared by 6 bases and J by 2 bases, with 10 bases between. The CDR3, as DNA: TGTGCCATCAGAGGGGAGGCAAACTATGGCTACACCTTC. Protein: CAIRGEANYGYTF.

In DNA form, the CDR3 reads TGTGCCAGCAGCTTTCGGGGGCAAGAGACCCAGTACTTC. It codes for CASSFRGQETQYF. V gene TRBV7-2 combines with J gene TRBJ2-5; possibly TRBD2 for D (6 bases). CDR3 length equals 13 residues. Per the germline V gene, CDR1 is SGHTA and CDR2 is FQGNSA. V was shortened by 3 bases and J by 2 bases, with 7 bases between the two germline ends.

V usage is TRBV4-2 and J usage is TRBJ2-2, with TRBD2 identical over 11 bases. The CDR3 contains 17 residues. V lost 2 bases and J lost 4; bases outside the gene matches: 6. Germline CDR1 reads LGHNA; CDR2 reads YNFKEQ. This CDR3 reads CASSQIVAGGTTGELFF. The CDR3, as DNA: TGTGCCAGCAGCCAAATCGTAGCGGGAGGGACCACCGGGGAGCTGTTTTTT.

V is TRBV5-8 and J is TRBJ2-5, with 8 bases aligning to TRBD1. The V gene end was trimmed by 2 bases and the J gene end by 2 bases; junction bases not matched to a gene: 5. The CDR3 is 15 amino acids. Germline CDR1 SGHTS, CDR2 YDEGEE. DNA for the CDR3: TGTGCCAGCAGCTTTGGCAGGGGGCCACAAGAGACCCAGTACTTC. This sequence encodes CASSFGRGPQETQYF.

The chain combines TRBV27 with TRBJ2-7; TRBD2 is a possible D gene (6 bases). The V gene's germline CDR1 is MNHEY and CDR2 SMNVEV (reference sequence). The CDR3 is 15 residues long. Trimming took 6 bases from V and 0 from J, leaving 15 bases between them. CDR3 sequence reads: CASSTPGTGSYEQYF. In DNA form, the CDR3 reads TGTGCCAGCAGCACTCCGGGGACTGGCTCCTACGAGCAGTACTTC.

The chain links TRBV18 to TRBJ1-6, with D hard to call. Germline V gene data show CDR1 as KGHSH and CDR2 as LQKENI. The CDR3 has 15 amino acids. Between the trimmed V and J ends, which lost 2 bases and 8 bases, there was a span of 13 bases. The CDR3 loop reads CASSPTAGGYSPLHF. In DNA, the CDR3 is TGTGCCAGCTCACCAACGGCAGGAGGATATTCACCCCTCCACTTT.

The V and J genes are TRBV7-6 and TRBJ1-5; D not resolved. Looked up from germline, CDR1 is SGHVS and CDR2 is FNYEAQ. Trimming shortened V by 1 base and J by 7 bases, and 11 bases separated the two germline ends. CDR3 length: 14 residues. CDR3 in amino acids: CASSLVRGTQPQHF. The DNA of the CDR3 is TGTGCCAGCAGCTTAGTTCGGGGAACCCAGCCCCAGCATTTT.

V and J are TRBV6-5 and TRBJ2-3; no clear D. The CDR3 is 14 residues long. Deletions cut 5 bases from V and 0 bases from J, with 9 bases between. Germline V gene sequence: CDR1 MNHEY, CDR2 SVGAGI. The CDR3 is CASSRATSTDTQYF. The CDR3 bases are TGTGCCAGCAGTCGAGCCACTAGCACAGATACGCAGTATTTT.

The CDR3 protein is CASSTIGQTNYGYTF. In DNA form, the CDR3 reads TGTGCCAGTAGTACCATCGGACAGACTAACTATGGCTACACCTTC. J is TRBJ1-2 and V is TRBV19; the D gene is possibly TRBD1 (6 bases). The V gene's germline CDR1 is LNHDA and CDR2 SQIVND (reference sequence). The CDR3 contains 15 residues. Trimming left V 4 bases short and J 0 bases short, with 12 bases between.

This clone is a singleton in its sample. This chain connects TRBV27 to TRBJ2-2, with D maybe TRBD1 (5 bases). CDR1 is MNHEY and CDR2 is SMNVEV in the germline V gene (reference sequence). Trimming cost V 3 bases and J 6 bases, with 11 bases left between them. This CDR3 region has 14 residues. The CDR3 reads CASSFAGIPGELFF. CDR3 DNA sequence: TGTGCCAGCAGTTTCGCAGGGATCCCCGGGGAGCTGTTTTTT.

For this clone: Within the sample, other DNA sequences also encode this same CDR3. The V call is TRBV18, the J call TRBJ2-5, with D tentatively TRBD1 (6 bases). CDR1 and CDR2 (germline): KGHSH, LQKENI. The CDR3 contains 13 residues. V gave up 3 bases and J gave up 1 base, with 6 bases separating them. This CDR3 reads CASSPGAQETQYF. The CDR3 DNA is TGTGCCAGCTCACCGGGGGCCCAAGAGACCCAGTACTTC.

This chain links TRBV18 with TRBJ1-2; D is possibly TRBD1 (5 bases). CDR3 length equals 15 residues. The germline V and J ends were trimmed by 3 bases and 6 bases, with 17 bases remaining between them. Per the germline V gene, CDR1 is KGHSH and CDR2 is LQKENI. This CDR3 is CASSPSARAMDGYTF. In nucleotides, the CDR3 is TGTGCCAGCTCACCGTCGGCCAGGGCGATGGATGGCTACACCTTC.

CDR3: CASSERRSNTGELFF. The CDR3 DNA sequence: TGTGCCAGCAGTGAAAGGAGATCGAACACCGGGGAGCTGTTTTTT. The rearrangement joins TRBV6-1 to TRBJ2-2; D unresolved. Germline values: CDR1 MNHNS, CDR2 SASEGT. The CDR3 has 15 residues. The ends were cut back, 2 bases at V and 0 bases at J, with 7 bases in the middle.

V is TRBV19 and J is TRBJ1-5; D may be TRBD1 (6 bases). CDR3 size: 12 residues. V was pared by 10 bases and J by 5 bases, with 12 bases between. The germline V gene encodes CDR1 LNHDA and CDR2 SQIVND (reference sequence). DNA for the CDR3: TGTGCCACCGCACAGGGTTATCAGCCCCAGCATTTT. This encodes CATAQGYQPQHF. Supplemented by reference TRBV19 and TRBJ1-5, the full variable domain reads DGGITQSPKYLFRKEGQNVTLSCEQNLNHDAMYWYRQDPGQGLRLIYYSQIVNDFQKGDIAEGYSVSREKKESFPLTVTSAQKNPTAFYLCATAQGYQPQHFGDGTRLSIL.

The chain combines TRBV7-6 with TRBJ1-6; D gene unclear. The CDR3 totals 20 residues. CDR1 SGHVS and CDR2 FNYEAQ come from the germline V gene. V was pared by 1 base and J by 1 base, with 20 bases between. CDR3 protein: CASSLELGDRRGSYNSPLHF. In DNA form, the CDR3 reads TGTGCCAGCAGCTTAGAACTAGGAGACCGTAGAGGTTCCTATAATTCACCCCTCCACTTT.

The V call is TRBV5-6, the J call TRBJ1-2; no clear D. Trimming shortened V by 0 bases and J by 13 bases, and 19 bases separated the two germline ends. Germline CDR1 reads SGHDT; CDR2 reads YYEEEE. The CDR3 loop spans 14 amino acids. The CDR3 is CASSLALVEARPTF. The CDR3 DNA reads TGTGCCAGCAGCTTGGCTTTAGTTGAGGCCCGCCCCACCTTC.

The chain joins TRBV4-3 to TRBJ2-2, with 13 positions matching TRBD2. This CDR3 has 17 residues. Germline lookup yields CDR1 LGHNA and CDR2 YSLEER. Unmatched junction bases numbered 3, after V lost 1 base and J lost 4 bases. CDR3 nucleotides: TGCGCCAGCAGCCAAGGCGGGACTAGCGGGACCACCGGGGAGCTGTTTTTT. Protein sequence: CASSQGGTSGTTGELFF.

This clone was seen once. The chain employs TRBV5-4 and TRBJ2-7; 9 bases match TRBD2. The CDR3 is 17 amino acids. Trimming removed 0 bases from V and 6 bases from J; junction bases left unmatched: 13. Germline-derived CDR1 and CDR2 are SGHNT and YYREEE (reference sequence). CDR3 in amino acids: CASSLEWDASGALEQYF. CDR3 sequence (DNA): TGTGCCAGCAGCTTGGAATGGGACGCTAGCGGGGCCCTCGAGCAGTACTTC.

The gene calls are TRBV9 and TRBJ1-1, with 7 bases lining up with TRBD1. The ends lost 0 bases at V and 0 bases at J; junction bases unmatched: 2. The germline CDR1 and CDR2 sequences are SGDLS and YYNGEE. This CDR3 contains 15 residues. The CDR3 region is CASSVGGTVNTEAFF. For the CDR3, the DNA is TGTGCCAGCAGCGTAGGAGGGACAGTGAACACTGAAGCTTTCTTT.

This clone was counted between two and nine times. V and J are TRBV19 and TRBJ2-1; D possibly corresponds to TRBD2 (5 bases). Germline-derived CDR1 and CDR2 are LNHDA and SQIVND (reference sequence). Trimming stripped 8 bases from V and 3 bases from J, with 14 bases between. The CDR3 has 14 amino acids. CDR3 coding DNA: TGTGCCAGTGCACTAGGTGGACTCTACAATGAGCAGTTCTTC. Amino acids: CASALGGLYNEQFF.

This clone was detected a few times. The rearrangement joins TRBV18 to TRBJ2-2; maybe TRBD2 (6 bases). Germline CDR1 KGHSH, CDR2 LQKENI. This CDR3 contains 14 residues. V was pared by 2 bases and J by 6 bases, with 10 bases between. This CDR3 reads CASSPTPSAGELFF. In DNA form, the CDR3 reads TGTGCCAGCTCACCAACCCCTAGCGCCGGGGAGCTGTTTTTT.

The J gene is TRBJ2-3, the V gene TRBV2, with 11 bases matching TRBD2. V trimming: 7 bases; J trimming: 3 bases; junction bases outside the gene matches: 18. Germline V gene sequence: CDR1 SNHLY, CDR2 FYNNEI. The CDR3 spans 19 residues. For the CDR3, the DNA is TGTGCCAGCACCTCAGGGATGGTAGCGGGGGGGCCAGGGACAGATACGCAGTATTTT. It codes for CASTSGMVAGGPGTDTQYF.

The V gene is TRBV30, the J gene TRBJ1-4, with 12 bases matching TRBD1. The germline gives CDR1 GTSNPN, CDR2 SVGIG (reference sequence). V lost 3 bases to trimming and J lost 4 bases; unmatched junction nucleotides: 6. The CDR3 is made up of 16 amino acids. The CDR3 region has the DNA TGTGCCTGGAGAAAGGGACAGGGGGCCGGTAATGAAAAACTGTTTTTT. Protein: CAWRKGQGAGNEKLFF.

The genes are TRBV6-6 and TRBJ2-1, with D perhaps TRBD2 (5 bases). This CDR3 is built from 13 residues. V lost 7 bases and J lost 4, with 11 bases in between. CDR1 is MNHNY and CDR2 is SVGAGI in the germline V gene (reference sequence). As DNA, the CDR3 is TGTGCCAGCAACCCCCGGGGTTACAATGAGCAGTTCTTC. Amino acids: CASNPRGYNEQFF.